The 5 T cell receptor beta chains listed next were all sequenced from one sample in a study of OX40 agonist ivuxolimab in advanced cancers. Only in-frame clones appear in the TCRdb table, and some are missing; sequencing was by immunoSEQ multiplex PCR. The profile shows around 24,000 clones, roughly 77% of them singletons. The sample consisted of CD4+ or CD8+ T cells sorted from blood, taken in a trial of the OX40 agonist ivuxolimab. These receptors were obtained from an adult with an advanced solid tumor such as melanoma, head and neck, liver or kidney cancer.

The V call is TRBV9, the J call TRBJ1-2; 7 nucleotides line up with TRBD1. Germline values: CDR1 SGDLS, CDR2 YYNGEE. With 3 bases clipped from V and 7 bases from J, the junction kept 6 bases outside the gene matches. The CDR3 has 13 residues. This CDR3 reads CASSAEGAVGYTF. Here the CDR3 DNA reads TGTGCCAGCAGCGCCGAGGGGGCGGTTGGCTACACCTTC.

The rearrangement joins TRBV7-9 to TRBJ2-1; TRBD2 matches at 7 bases. CDR3 length: 17 residues. CDR1 is SEHNR, CDR2 FQNEAQ, per germline (reference sequence). The V segment lost 2 bases and the J segment 0 bases; nucleotides outside the gene matches: 7. The CDR3 DNA sequence: TGTGCCAGCAGCTTAATTGGCGGGGGTGCCTCCTACAATGAGCAGTTCTTC. This translates into CASSLIGGGASYNEQFF.

The genes are TRBV7-6 and TRBJ2-1, with 7 positions matching TRBD2. This CDR3 has 18 amino acids. Germline CDR1 is SGHVS and CDR2 is FNYEAQ. J gave up 0 bases and V 1 base, and 9 bases lay outside the gene matches. CDR3 DNA sequence: TGTGCCAGCAGCTTAGAGGGACTACCTTCACTCTCCTACAATGAGCAGTTCTTC. This codes for CASSLEGLPSLSYNEQFF.

The chain links TRBV7-6 to TRBJ1-1, with D hard to call. The germline V gene has CDR1 SGHVS and CDR2 FNYEAQ. This CDR3 has 13 residues. V lost 5 bases and J lost 1, with 8 bases in between. Here the CDR3 reads CASSSWENTEAFF. DNA of the CDR3: TGTGCCAGCAGCAGCTGGGAGAACACTGAAGCTTTCTTT.

V usage is TRBV28 and J usage is TRBJ2-5; 10 positions match TRBD2. This CDR3 region has 17 residues. Germline CDR1 reads MDHEN; CDR2 reads SYDVKM. J lost 5 bases, V lost 4 bases, and 13 bases had no gene match. DNA of the CDR3: TGTGCCAGCAGTTCCGAGAGGCTAGCGGGAGTTTGGGAGACCCAGTACTTC. Translation: CASSSERLAGVWETQYF. The whole variable domain, filled in from reference TRBV28 and TRBJ2-5, reads DVKVTQSSRYLVKRTGEKVFLECVQDMDHENMFWYRQDPGLGLRLIYFSYDVKMKEKGDIPEGYSVSREKKERFSLILESASTNQTSMYLCASSSERLAGVWETQYFGPGTRLLVL.